One sample yielded the 26 T cell receptor beta chains listed below, sequenced in a study of blood T cell repertoires in COVID-19. The protocol was immunoSEQ multiplex PCR, while the TCRdb copy is restricted to in-frame clones and leaves out a portion. Among 150,000 to 200,000 clones, about three quarters were seen once, and the ten largest hold 26%. Sequencing was performed on peripheral blood. The receptors were sampled from a woman in her seventies with acute or convalescent COVID-19.

V gene TRBV14 combines with J gene TRBJ2-5, with 11 bases matching TRBD2. CDR1 and CDR2 from the germline V gene are SGHDN and FVKESK. Germline trimming cut 6 bases from V and 5 bases from J; bases unmatched to any gene: 8. CDR3 size: 15 residues. CDR3 sequence: CASSHPGLAVETQYF. CDR3 bases: TGTGCCAGCAGTCACCCGGGACTAGCGGTTGAGACCCAGTACTTC.

The CDR3 sequence: CASSHDSSGANVLTF. For the CDR3, the DNA is TGTGCCAGCAGCCATGACTCCTCTGGGGCCAACGTCCTGACTTTC. V gene TRBV7-2 combines with J gene TRBJ2-6; unclear D gene. This CDR3 has 15 residues. V was shortened by 5 bases and J by 0 bases, with 8 bases between the two germline ends. Germline V CDR1 and CDR2: SGHTA, FQGNSA.

This clone was seen only a few times. The chain is built from TRBV6-2 or TRBV6-3 and TRBJ2-5; D remains ambiguous. V was pared by 5 bases and J by 4 bases, with 8 bases between. The CDR3 contains 12 residues. Germline CDR1 MNHEY, CDR2 SVGEGT. CDR3 amino acids: CASSRPGETQYF. CDR3 nucleotides: TGTGCCAGCAGTCGGCCGGGAGAGACCCAGTACTTC.

J is TRBJ1-2 and V is TRBV7-3; 8 bases fit TRBD1. The CDR3 sequence is 14 residues long. Germline CDR1 is SGHTA and CDR2 is FQGTGA. The trim removed 2 bases at V and 8 bases at J, leaving 7 bases unmatched. The DNA for the CDR3 is TGTGCCAGCAGCTTACAAGGACAGGGAAGCGGCTACACCTTC. As protein: CASSLQGQGSGYTF.

The chain combines TRBV15 with TRBJ1-2, with D perhaps TRBD1 (5 bases). Germline loops: CDR1 LNHNV, CDR2 YYDKDF (reference sequence). This CDR3 has 16 residues. V was trimmed by 2 bases and J by 4 bases, leaving 17 bases between them. The CDR3 nucleotides read TGTGCCACCAGCAGACAAAAAATCGGGGGGGTCTATGGCTACACCTTC. Translating it yields CATSRQKIGGVYGYTF.

The chain couples TRBV5-1 to TRBJ2-1; 10 bases line up with TRBD2. The germline CDR1 and CDR2 sequences are SGHRS and YFSETQ. The CDR3 consists of 16 residues. After removal of 0 bases from V and 9 bases from J, the junction contained 9 bases not matched to a gene. CDR3 loop: CASSLAPSGSNSEQFF. CDR3 coding DNA: TGCGCCAGCAGCTTGGCCCCTAGCGGGAGTAATAGTGAGCAGTTCTTC.

This chain uses TRBV30 with TRBJ2-2; a possible D gene is TRBD1 (6 bases). This CDR3 spans 17 amino acids. The V gene lost 3 bases and the J gene lost 2 bases, with 19 bases spanning the gap. Looked up from germline, CDR1 is GTSNPN and CDR2 is SVGIG (reference sequence). The CDR3 region is CAWSRLRGTLNTGELFF. The CDR3 nucleotides are TGTGCCTGGAGCCGCCTTAGGGGGACACTCAACACCGGGGAGCTGTTTTTT. Variable domain in full (rest from reference TRBV30 and TRBJ2-2): SQTIHQWPATLVQPVGSPLSLECTVEGTSNPNLYWYRQAAGRGLQLLFYSVGIGQISSEVPQNLSASRPQDRQFILSSKKLLLSDSGFYLCAWSRLRGTLNTGELFFGEGSRLTVL.

The chain couples TRBV5-6 to TRBJ1-3; the match to TRBD1 covers 7 bases. The ends lost 4 bases at V and 3 bases at J; junction bases unmatched: 10. CDR1 is SGHDT and CDR2 is YYEEEE in the germline V gene. The CDR3 totals 16 residues. The CDR3 region is CASSPRQGVGGNTIYF. The CDR3 nucleotides are TGTGCCAGCAGCCCAAGACAGGGTGTAGGTGGAAACACCATATATTTT. The full variable domain, with the rest looked up from reference TRBV5-6 and TRBJ1-3, is DAGVTQSPTHLIKTRGQQVTLRCSPKSGHDTVSWYQQALGQGPQFIFQYYEEEERQRGNFPDRFSGHQFPNYSSELNVNALLLGDSALYLCASSPRQGVGGNTIYFGEGSWLTVV.

This clone was seen a handful of times. The V gene is TRBV10-1, the J gene TRBJ2-7, with 7 bases aligning to TRBD1. CDR1 and CDR2 from the germline V gene are WNHNN and SYGVQD (reference sequence). This CDR3 has 14 residues. Losses at the gene ends were 5 bases for V and 4 bases for J; bases not matched to a gene: 8. The CDR3 reads CASSTPGQKYEQYF. In DNA, the CDR3 is TGCGCCAGCAGTACGCCGGGACAGAAATACGAGCAGTACTTC.

The gene calls are TRBV5-1 and TRBJ2-1, with no clear D. With 4 bases removed from V and 4 bases from J, the gap between germline ends came to 18 bases. The length of the CDR3 is 16 residues. The germline V gene encodes CDR1 SGHRS and CDR2 YFSETQ. CDR3 DNA sequence: TGCGCCAGCAGCCCCGGCGCGAGCGAATCTTACAATGAGCAGTTCTTC. Translating it yields CASSPGASESYNEQFF.

This rearrangement joins TRBV11-3 to TRBJ2-1; perhaps TRBD1 as D (6 bases). The V end lost 5 bases, the J end lost 10 bases, and 21 bases lay between the germline ends. The germline CDR1 and CDR2 sequences are SGHNT and YENEEA. This CDR3 has 15 amino acids. CDR3 coding DNA: TGTGCCAGCAGCGCAGGTTTTGGGGGCCGCCAGGAGCAGTTCTTC. Its protein product is CASSAGFGGRQEQFF.

The chain's CDR3 is CSGADRNYGYTF. The CDR3 DNA follows: TGCAGCGGTGCGGACAGAAACTATGGCTACACCTTC. V and J are TRBV29-1 and TRBJ1-2; D perhaps matches TRBD1 (6 bases). Trimming removed 7 bases from V and 2 bases from J, with 11 bases in between. Germline V gene lookup returns CDR1 SQVTM and CDR2 ANQGSEA. There are 12 residues in the CDR3.

The chain combines TRBV5-1 with TRBJ2-7, with 7 bases matching TRBD1. V was clipped by 4 bases and J by 2 bases; unmatched bases: 6. This CDR3 is built from 14 residues. Germline V CDR1 and CDR2: SGHRS, YFSETQ. CDR3 in amino acids: CASSPSGQAYEQYF. CDR3 bases: TGCGCCAGCAGCCCCTCTGGACAGGCCTACGAGCAGTACTTC.

The chain is built from TRBV7-8 and TRBJ2-2, with D possibly matching TRBD1 (6 bases). Trimming removed 6 bases from V and 5 bases from J, with 19 bases in between. The CDR3 totals 16 residues. Germline CDR1 is SGHVS and CDR2 is FQNEAQ. The CDR3 protein is CASSSQRGWRTGELFF. Here the CDR3 DNA reads TGTGCCAGCAGTAGTCAGAGGGGGTGGAGAACCGGGGAGCTGTTTTTT.

Only a few counts were recorded for this clone. The chain employs TRBV5-1 and TRBJ2-7; TRBD2 agrees at 12 bases. The V gene's germline CDR1 is SGHRS and CDR2 YFSETQ. Germline trimming cut 2 bases from V and 2 bases from J; bases unmatched to any gene: 2. This CDR3 has 15 amino acids. CDR3 residues: CASSLLAGGPYEQYF. The CDR3, as DNA: TGCGCCAGCAGCTTACTAGCGGGAGGTCCCTACGAGCAGTACTTC.

The chain joins TRBV5-1 to TRBJ2-2; 7 bases match TRBD1. CDR1 is SGHRS and CDR2 is YFSETQ in the germline V gene. The CDR3 has 16 amino acids. J was trimmed by 5 bases and V by 4 bases; bases with no gene match: 11. In DNA form, the CDR3 reads TGCGCCAGCAGCGTCGGGATAACAGGGGAGACCGGGGAGCTGTTTTTT. It is translated as CASSVGITGETGELFF.

This clone has at least ten counts. The chain links TRBV30 to TRBJ2-1, with 9 bases identical to TRBD2. The trim removed 1 base at V and 4 bases at J, leaving 8 bases unmatched. Germline CDR1 is GTSNPN and CDR2 is SVGIG (reference sequence). The CDR3 is 16 residues long. The CDR3 protein is CAWSGYRAGGYNEQFF. The DNA for the CDR3 is TGTGCCTGGAGTGGCTATAGGGCGGGAGGGTACAATGAGCAGTTCTTC.

This sequence joins TRBV2 and TRBJ1-6; D call uncertain. The CDR3 spans 16 residues. Germline V gene data show CDR1 as SNHLY and CDR2 as FYNNEI. Trimming stripped 7 bases from V and 0 bases from J, with 13 bases between. The CDR3 nucleotides are TGTGCCAGCAAATTAACTGTTTACTCCTATAATTCACCCCTCCACTTT. This codes for CASKLTVYSYNSPLHF.

CDR3 loop: CASSPYGSEQFF. The CDR3 DNA follows: TGTGCCAGCAGTCCCTACGGGAGTGAGCAGTTCTTC. The V and J genes are TRBV12-3 or TRBV12-4 and TRBJ2-1; a possible D gene is TRBD2 (6 bases). Trimming shortened V by 5 bases and J by 9 bases, and 11 bases separated the two germline ends. The CDR3 sequence is 12 residues long.

This chain connects TRBV6-2 or TRBV6-3 to TRBJ1-5; weak D call: TRBD1 (6 bases). V was cut by 6 bases and J by 3 bases, with 18 bases left in between. Per the germline V gene, CDR1 is MNHEY and CDR2 is SVGEGT. The CDR3 loop spans 16 amino acids. This CDR3 reads CASSRTMGADNQPQHF. The CDR3 DNA follows: TGTGCCAGCAGCCGAACCATGGGGGCGGACAATCAGCCCCAGCATTTT.

The J gene is TRBJ2-7, the V gene TRBV3-1 (or the pseudogene TRBV3-2), with D unresolved. The V end lost 2 bases, the J end lost 1 base, and 9 bases lay between the germline ends. The CDR3 is made up of 14 amino acids. Germline V gene data show CDR1 as LGHDT and CDR2 as YNNKEL (reference sequence). CDR3 DNA: TGTGCCAGCAGCCAAATGACATCTTCCTACGAGCAGTACTTC. It codes for CASSQMTSSYEQYF.

The chain recombines TRBV6-5 with TRBJ1-5; 7 bases align to TRBD1. V lost 8 bases and J lost 4; bases outside the gene matches: 5. CDR1 MNHEY and CDR2 SVGAGI come from the germline V gene. CDR3 length equals 13 residues. The CDR3 protein is CASLGQLNQPQHF. The CDR3 DNA reads as TGTGCCAGCTTGGGACAGCTAAATCAGCCCCAGCATTTT.

In its sample, this clone was seen once. The J gene is TRBJ1-4, the V gene TRBV5-1; 9 nucleotides match TRBD1. Germline assignment: CDR1 SGHRS and CDR2 YFSETQ. The CDR3 loop spans 16 amino acids. V shed 4 bases, J shed 5 bases, and the junction held 9 bases outside the gene matches. This CDR3 reads CASSPSGGQGNEKLFF. The CDR3 bases are TGCGCCAGCAGCCCCTCGGGCGGACAGGGGAATGAAAAACTGTTTTTT.

This clone was detected once. This chain joins TRBV6-2 or TRBV6-3 and TRBJ2-5, with TRBD2 matching 7 bases. Looked up from germline, CDR1 is MNHEY and CDR2 is SVGEGT. The CDR3 runs to 15 residues. V was pared by 5 bases and J by 3 bases, with 9 bases of the junction left unmatched. CDR3 amino acids: CASSSRGLPKETQYF. CDR3 sequence (DNA): TGTGCCAGCAGTAGTAGGGGACTACCCAAAGAGACCCAGTACTTC.

CDR3 sequence reads: CASSSGGLAGNEQFF. CDR3 in DNA: TGTGCCAGTAGTAGTGGGGGACTAGCTGGCAATGAGCAGTTCTTC. The V and J genes are TRBV19 and TRBJ2-1, with 9 bases identical to TRBD2. V lost 4 bases and J lost 6; bases outside the gene matches: 7. This CDR3 has 15 amino acids. Looked up from germline, CDR1 is LNHDA and CDR2 is SQIVND (reference sequence). Full variable domain (rest looked up from reference TRBV19 and TRBJ2-1): DGGITQSPKYLFRKEGQNVTLSCEQNLNHDAMYWYRQDPGQGLRLIYYSQIVNDFQKGDIAEGYSVSREKKESFPLTVTSAQKNPTAFYLCASSSGGLAGNEQFFGPGTRLTVL.

This clone has a handful of counts. The rearrangement joins TRBV5-1 to TRBJ1-1, with TRBD1 as a possible D gene (5 bases). The CDR3 extends over 14 amino acids. V was shortened by 0 bases and J by 4 bases, with 10 bases between the two germline ends. Germline lookup yields CDR1 SGHRS and CDR2 YFSETQ. This CDR3 reads CASSLVQGGTEAFF. The DNA for the CDR3 is TGCGCCAGCAGCTTGGTGCAGGGCGGCACTGAAGCTTTCTTT.